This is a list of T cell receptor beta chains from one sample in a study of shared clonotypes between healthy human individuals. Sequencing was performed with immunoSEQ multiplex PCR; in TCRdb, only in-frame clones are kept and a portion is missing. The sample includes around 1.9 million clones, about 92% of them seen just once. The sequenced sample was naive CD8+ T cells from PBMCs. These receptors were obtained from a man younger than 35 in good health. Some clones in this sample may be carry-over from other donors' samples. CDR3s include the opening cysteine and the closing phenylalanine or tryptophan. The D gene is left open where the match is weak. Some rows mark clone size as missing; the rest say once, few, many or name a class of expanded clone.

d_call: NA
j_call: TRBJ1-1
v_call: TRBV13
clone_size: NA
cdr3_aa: CASSLTENTEAFF
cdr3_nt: TGTGCCAGCAGCTTAACCGAGAACACTGAAGCTTTCTTT

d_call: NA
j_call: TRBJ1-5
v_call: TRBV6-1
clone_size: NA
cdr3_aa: CASDRRGGQNQPQHF
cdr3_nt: TGTGCCAGCGACAGAAGGGGGGGCCAAAATCAGCCCCAGCATTTT

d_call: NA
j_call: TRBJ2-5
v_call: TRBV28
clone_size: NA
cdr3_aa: CASSLWGRETQYF
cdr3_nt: TGTGCCAGCAGTTTATGGGGACGGGAGACCCAGTACTTC

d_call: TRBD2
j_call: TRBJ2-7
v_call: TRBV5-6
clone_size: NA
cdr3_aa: CASSLGTSGYSYEQYF
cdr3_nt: TGTGCCAGCAGCTTGGGTACTAGCGGTTACTCCTACGAGCAGTACTTC

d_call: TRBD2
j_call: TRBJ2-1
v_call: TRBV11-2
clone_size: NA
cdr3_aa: CASSLRREMDEQFF
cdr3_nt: TGTGCCAGCAGCTTACGGCGGGAGATGGATGAGCAGTTCTTC

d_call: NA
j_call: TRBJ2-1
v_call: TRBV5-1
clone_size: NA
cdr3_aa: CASSLGGVSSYNEQFF
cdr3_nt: TGCGCCAGCAGCTTGGGGGGCGTGAGCTCCTACAATGAGCAGTTCTTC

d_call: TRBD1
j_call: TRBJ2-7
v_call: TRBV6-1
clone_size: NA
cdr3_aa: CASSPDRVIYEQYF
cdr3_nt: TGTGCCAGCAGCCCTGACAGGGTAATTTACGAGCAGTACTTC

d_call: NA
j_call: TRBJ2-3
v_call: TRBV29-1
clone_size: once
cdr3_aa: CSLRLRMTTDTQYF
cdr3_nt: TGCAGCCTTAGGTTGAGGATGACCACAGATACGCAGTATTTT

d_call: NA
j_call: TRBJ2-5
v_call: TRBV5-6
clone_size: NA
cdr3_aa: CASSLVYGSLETQYF
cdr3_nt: TGTGCCAGCAGCTTGGTGTACGGGAGTTTAGAGACCCAGTACTTC

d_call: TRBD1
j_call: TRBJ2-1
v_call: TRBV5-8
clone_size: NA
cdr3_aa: CASSLHPGTGTYNEQFF
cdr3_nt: TGTGCCAGCAGCTTACATCCCGGGACAGGGACATACAATGAGCAGTTCTTC

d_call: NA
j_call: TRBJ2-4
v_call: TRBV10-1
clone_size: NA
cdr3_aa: CASSESRGGPGSIQYF
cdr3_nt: TGCGCCAGCAGTGAATCGAGAGGTGGCCCGGGGAGCATTCAGTACTTC

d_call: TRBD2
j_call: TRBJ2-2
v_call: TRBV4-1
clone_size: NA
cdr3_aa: CASSSRSGLAGGPFAGELFF
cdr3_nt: TGCGCCAGCAGCTCACGGTCCGGACTAGCGGGAGGGCCGTTTGCCGGGGAGCTGTTTTTT

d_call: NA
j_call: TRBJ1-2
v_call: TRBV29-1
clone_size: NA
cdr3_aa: CSVVATSTNYGYTF
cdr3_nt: TGCAGCGTTGTGGCAACTTCCACTAATTATGGCTACACCTTC

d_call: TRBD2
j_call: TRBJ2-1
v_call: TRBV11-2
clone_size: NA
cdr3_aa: CASSLGLTSGLYNEQFF
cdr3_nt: TGTGCCAGCAGCTTGGGGCTGACTAGCGGTTTATACAATGAGCAGTTCTTC

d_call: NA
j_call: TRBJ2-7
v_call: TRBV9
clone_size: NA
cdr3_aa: CASSPGEVLREQYF
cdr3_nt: TGTGCCAGCAGCCCGGGGGAAGTTTTGAGGGAGCAGTACTTC

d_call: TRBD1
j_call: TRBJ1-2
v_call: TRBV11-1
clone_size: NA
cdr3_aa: CASSLESAGTAFYGYTF
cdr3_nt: TGTGCCAGCAGCTTAGAGTCGGCCGGGACAGCGTTTTATGGCTACACCTTC

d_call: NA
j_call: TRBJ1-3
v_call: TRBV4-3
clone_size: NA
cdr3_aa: CASSQDAGLSGNTIYF
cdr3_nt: TGCGCCAGCAGCCAAGACGCAGGTTTAAGTGGAAACACCATATATTTT

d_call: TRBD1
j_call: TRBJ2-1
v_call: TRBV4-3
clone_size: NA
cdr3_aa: CASSRTGAAYNEQFF
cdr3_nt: TGCGCCAGCAGTCGAACAGGGGCGGCCTACAATGAGCAGTTCTTC

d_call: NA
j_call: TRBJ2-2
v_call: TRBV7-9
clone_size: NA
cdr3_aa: CASSLAVVGHTGELFF
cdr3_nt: TGTGCCAGCAGCTTAGCTGTCGTCGGCCACACCGGGGAGCTGTTTTTT

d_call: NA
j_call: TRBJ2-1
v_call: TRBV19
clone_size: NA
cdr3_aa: CASSIPRDGYNEQFF
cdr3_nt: TGTGCCAGTAGTATACCCCGGGACGGCTACAATGAGCAGTTCTTC

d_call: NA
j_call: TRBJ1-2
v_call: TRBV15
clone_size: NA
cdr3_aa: CATSRDRQGSFGYTF
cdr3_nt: TGTGCCACCAGCAGAGACAGGCAGGGTAGTTTTGGCTACACCTTC

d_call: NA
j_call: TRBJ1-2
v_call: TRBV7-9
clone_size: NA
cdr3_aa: CASSILADYGYTF
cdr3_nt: TGTGCCAGCAGTATATTGGCGGATTATGGCTACACCTTC

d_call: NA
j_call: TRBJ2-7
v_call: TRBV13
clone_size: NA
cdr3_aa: CASSLPGGYEQYF
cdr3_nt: TGTGCCAGCAGCTTACCCGGCGGTTACGAGCAGTACTTC

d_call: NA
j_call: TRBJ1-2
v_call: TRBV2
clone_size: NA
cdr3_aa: CASIPLVTANYGYTF
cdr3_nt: TGTGCCAGCATCCCCCTAGTCACTGCTAACTATGGCTACACCTTC

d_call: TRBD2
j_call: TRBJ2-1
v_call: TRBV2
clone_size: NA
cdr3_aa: CASSEARGPLAGDHNEQFF
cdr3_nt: TGTGCCAGCAGTGAAGCGCGGGGTCCACTAGCGGGAGACCACAATGAGCAGTTCTTC

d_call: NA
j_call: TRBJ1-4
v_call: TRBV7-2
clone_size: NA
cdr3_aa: CASSFLEGALNEKLFF
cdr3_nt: TGTGCCAGCAGCTTTCTTGAAGGGGCACTAAATGAAAAACTGTTTTTT

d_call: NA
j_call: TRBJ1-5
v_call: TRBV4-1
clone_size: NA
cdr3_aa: CASSPHMSQPQHF
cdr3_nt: TGCGCCAGCAGCCCTCACATGTCTCAGCCCCAGCATTTT

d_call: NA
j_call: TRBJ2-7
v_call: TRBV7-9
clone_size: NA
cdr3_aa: CASSQSTYYEQYF
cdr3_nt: TGTGCCAGCAGCCAGTCGACTTACTACGAGCAGTACTTC

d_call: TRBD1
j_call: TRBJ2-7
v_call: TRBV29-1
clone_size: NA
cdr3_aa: CSVAPGQGNEQYF
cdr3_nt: TGCAGCGTTGCCCCGGGACAGGGAAACGAGCAGTACTTC

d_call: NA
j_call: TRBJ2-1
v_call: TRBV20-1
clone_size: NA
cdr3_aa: CSAPNYYEQFF
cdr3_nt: TGCAGTGCTCCGAACTACTATGAGCAGTTCTTC

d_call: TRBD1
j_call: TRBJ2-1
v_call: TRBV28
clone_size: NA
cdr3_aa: CASSRTWTGRPYNEQFF
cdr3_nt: TGTGCCAGCAGCCGAACCTGGACAGGACGACCCTACAATGAGCAGTTCTTC

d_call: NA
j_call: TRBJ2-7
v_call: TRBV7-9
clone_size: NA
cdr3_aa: CASSFRLPPYEQYF
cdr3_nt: TGTGCCAGCAGCTTCCGATTACCCCCCTACGAGCAGTACTTC

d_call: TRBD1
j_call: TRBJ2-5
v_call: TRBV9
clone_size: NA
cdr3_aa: CASSVAAWGQEETQYF
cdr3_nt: TGTGCCAGCAGCGTAGCCGCATGGGGACAGGAAGAGACCCAGTACTTC

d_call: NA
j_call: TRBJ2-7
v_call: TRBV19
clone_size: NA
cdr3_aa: CASSAAASSYEQYF
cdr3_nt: TGTGCCAGTAGCGCGGCTGCCAGCTCCTACGAGCAGTACTTC

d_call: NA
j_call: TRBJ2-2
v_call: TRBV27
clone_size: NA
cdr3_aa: CASSLTLAAGELFF
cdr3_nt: TGTGCCAGCAGTTTAACGTTGGCAGCGGGGGAGCTGTTTTTT

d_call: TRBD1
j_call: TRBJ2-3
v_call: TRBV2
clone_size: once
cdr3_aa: CATGTGTDTQYF
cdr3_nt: TGTGCCACCGGGACAGGGACAGATACGCAGTATTTT

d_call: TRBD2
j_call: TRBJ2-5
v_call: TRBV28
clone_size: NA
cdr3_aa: CASSLPTSAIQETQYF
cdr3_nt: TGTGCCAGCAGCCTCCCGACTAGCGCAATCCAAGAGACCCAGTACTTC

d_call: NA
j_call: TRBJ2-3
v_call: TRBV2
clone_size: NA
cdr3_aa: CASSKSASSTDTQYF
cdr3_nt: TGTGCCAGCAGTAAAAGCGCCTCTAGCACAGATACGCAGTATTTT

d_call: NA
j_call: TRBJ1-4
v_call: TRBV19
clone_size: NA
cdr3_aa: CARVDNATNEKLFF
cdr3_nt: TGTGCCAGGGTGGACAATGCAACTAATGAAAAACTGTTTTTT

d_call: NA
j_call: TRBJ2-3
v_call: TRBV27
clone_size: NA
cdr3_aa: CASTTGGDTQYF
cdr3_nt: TGTGCCAGCACCACAGGCGGAGATACGCAGTATTTT

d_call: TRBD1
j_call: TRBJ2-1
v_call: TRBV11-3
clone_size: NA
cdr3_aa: CASSSDRAAYNEQFF
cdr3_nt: TGTGCCAGCAGCTCGGACAGGGCCGCGTACAATGAGCAGTTCTTC

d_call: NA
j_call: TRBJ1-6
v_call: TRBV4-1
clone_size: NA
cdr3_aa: CASSQEPGPNSPLHF
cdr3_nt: TGCGCCAGCAGCCAAGAACCAGGGCCTAATTCACCCCTCCACTTT

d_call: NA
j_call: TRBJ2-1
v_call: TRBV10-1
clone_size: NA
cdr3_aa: CASSGTRSYNEQFF
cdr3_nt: TGCGCCAGCAGCGGGACACGCTCCTACAATGAGCAGTTCTTC

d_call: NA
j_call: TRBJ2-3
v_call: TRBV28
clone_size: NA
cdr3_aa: CASSLGRLSTDTQYF
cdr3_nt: TGTGCCAGCAGTTTAGGACGGTTAAGCACAGATACGCAGTATTTT

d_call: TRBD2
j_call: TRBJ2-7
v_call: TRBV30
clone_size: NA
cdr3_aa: CAWSTGAGVITYEQYF
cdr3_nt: TGTGCCTGGAGCACGGGAGCGGGAGTAATAACCTACGAGCAGTACTTC

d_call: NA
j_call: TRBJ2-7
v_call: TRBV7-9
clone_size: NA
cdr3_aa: CASSSPPPVHEQYF
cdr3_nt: TGTGCCAGCAGTTCGCCGCCGCCGGTCCACGAGCAGTACTTC